The 18 T cell receptor beta chains below were found in one sample sequenced in a study of beta chain features in type 1 diabetes. Expressed TCRB transcripts were sequenced because the isolated RNA had all been reverse transcribed beforehand. The method was immunoSEQ multiplex PCR; TCRdb's version includes in-frame clones alone and lacks a portion of them. The table has fewer than 900,000 clones, roughly 16% seen once; the top ten hold 0.02% to 0.03%. The specimen sequenced was naive CD4+ T cells from blood. The receptors here all came from a woman aged 18-35 years in good health.

The gene calls are TRBV7-2 and TRBJ2-1; TRBD1 or TRBD2 may be the D gene (5 bases each). Germline CDR1 reads SGHTA; CDR2 reads FQGNSA. The CDR3 sequence is 15 residues long. The V and J ends lost 3 bases and 2 bases respectively, with 11 bases between them. This CDR3 reads CASSLSRGPYNEQFF. The DNA of the CDR3 is TGTGCCAGCAGCTTGAGTAGGGGACCCTACAATGAGCAGTTCTTC.

The genes are TRBV7-2 and TRBJ2-1; weak D call: TRBD2 (6 bases). The CDR3 covers 14 residues. Per germline, CDR1 SGHTA and CDR2 FQGNSA. Trimming removed 2 bases at V and 10 bases at J, with 15 bases between. The CDR3 DNA reads TGTGCCAGCAGCTTATCAGCGGGTGCGGGGGAGCAGTTCTTC. Translated: CASSLSAGAGEQFF.

A remark on this clone: The identical CDR3 is also encoded by other nucleotide sequences in the sample. The rearrangement links TRBV5-4 to TRBJ2-7; no reliable D call. The V and J ends lost 0 bases and 3 bases respectively, with 7 bases between them. Germline V gene data show CDR1 as SGHNT and CDR2 as YYREEE (reference sequence). The CDR3 has 13 residues. The CDR3 DNA is TGTGCCAGCAGCTTGGACCCAAGCTACGAGCAGTACTTC. Residues: CASSLDPSYEQYF.

There are a few counts of this clone. The rearrangement links TRBV9 to TRBJ2-5; D gene ambiguous. Germline V gene lookup returns CDR1 SGDLS and CDR2 YYNGEE. This CDR3 comprises 15 residues. The germline V and J ends were trimmed by 0 bases and 1 base, with 10 bases remaining between them. The CDR3 DNA sequence: TGTGCCAGCAGCGTAGTGTTAGGCGCCCAAGAGACCCAGTACTTC. It encodes CASSVVLGAQETQYF.

This clone was counted a few times. The chain employs TRBV28 and TRBJ2-5, with D perhaps matching TRBD1 or TRBD2 (6 bases each). Germline V lookup: CDR1 MDHEN, CDR2 SYDVKM. V was clipped by 4 bases and J by 5 bases, with 17 bases between them. CDR3 length: 15 residues. The CDR3 here is CASSSPPTRGETQYF. Here the CDR3 DNA reads TGTGCCAGCAGTTCCCCCCCGACTAGGGGGGAGACCCAGTACTTC.

This chain connects TRBV11-2 to TRBJ2-7; the match to TRBD2 covers 8 bases. CDR1 and CDR2 from the germline V gene are SGHAT and FQNNGV. V shed 5 bases and J 0 bases; nucleotides not matched to a gene: 12. The CDR3 is made up of 17 amino acids. The CDR3 region has the DNA TGTGCCAGCAGCCACGGTCGGCGGGAGGCTACCTCCTACGAGCAGTACTTC. It translates to CASSHGRREATSYEQYF. The whole variable domain, remainder taken from reference TRBV11-2 and TRBJ2-7, is EAGVAQSPRYKIIEKRQSVAFWCNPISGHATLYWYQQILGQGPKLLIQFQNNGVVDDSQLPKDRFSAERLKGVDSTLKIQPAKLEDSAVYLCASSHGRREATSYEQYFGPGTRLTVT.

Only a few counts were recorded for this clone. The rearrangement links TRBV2 to TRBJ2-5; D may match TRBD1 or TRBD2 (5 bases each). Trimming shortened V by 8 bases and J by 6 bases, and 13 bases separated the two germline ends. This CDR3 region has 12 residues. CDR1 and CDR2 from the germline V gene are SNHLY and FYNNEI. The CDR3 protein is CASVGDSQTQYF. In DNA, the CDR3 is TGTGCCAGCGTGGGGGATTCGCAGACCCAGTACTTC.

The CDR3 loop reads CASSRQGSGANVLTF. The CDR3 coding sequence is TGTGCCAGCAGCCGTCAGGGGTCTGGGGCCAACGTCCTGACTTTC. The chain combines TRBV7-9 with TRBJ2-6; D is possibly TRBD1 (6 bases). Germline V lookup: CDR1 SEHNR, CDR2 FQNEAQ (reference sequence). The V gene lost 5 bases and the J gene lost 1 base, with 9 bases spanning the gap. The CDR3 is 15 residues long.

This clone showed up just a few times. The CDR3 DNA is TGTGCCAGCAGCCGGAATAGCGGAGCGAACACCGGGGAGCTGTTTTTT. It encodes CASSRNSGANTGELFF. J is TRBJ2-2 and V is TRBV9; the D gene is possibly TRBD2 (6 bases). CDR3 length equals 16 residues. V gave up 4 bases and J gave up 0 bases, with 13 bases separating them. Germline V CDR1 and CDR2: SGDLS, YYNGEE.

CDR3 protein: CASSFLKNTIYF. The CDR3 nucleotides read TGTGCCAGCAGCTTTTTGAAGAACACCATATATTTT. The rearrangement joins TRBV7-2 to TRBJ1-3; D gene unclear. This CDR3 is built from 12 residues. V lost 3 bases, J lost 7 bases, and 7 bases lay in between. The germline V gene has CDR1 SGHTA and CDR2 FQGNSA.

The V gene is TRBV27, the J gene TRBJ1-1; D is undetermined. The V and J ends lost 6 bases and 6 bases respectively, with 23 bases between them. The germline gives CDR1 MNHEY, CDR2 SMNVEV (reference sequence). CDR3 length: 16 residues. The DNA of the CDR3 is TGTGCCAGCAGGCCGACGGGAGTACGGATTTTGGCTGAAGCTTTCTTT. Encoded protein: CASRPTGVRILAEAFF.

To note about this clone: The same CDR3 arises from other DNA sequences in this sample as well. This chain links TRBV6-5 with TRBJ2-3; D is possibly TRBD2 (7 bases). Per germline, CDR1 MNHEY and CDR2 SVGAGI. Deletions cut 5 bases from V and 2 bases from J, with 11 bases between. The CDR3 sequence is 14 residues long. The CDR3 bases are TGTGCCAGCAGTCTTGCGGGGGCCACAGATACGCAGTATTTT. This codes for CASSLAGATDTQYF.

This clone showed up just a few times. The chain is built from TRBV19 and TRBJ1-5; TRBD1 is a possible D gene (5 bases). This CDR3 contains 16 residues. V was shortened by 3 bases and J by 0 bases, with 12 bases between the two germline ends. The germline V gene has CDR1 LNHDA and CDR2 SQIVND (reference sequence). The CDR3: CASSIRAGYSNQPQHF. The CDR3 region has the DNA TGTGCCAGTAGTATTAGGGCAGGGTATAGCAATCAGCCCCAGCATTTT.

This clone was detected a few times. DNA for the CDR3: TGTGCCACCAGCAGAGACCCGGACGTCTACACCTTC. It encodes CATSRDPDVYTF. The chain couples TRBV15 to TRBJ1-2, with D unresolved. The CDR3 length is 12 residues. Germline CDR1 is LNHNV and CDR2 is YYDKDF (reference sequence). V lost 0 bases, J lost 10 bases, and 9 bases lay in between.

The CDR3 DNA reads TGTGCCAGCAGAATCGGGGCAGAGATCACCGGGGAGCTGTTTTTT. This sequence encodes CASRIGAEITGELFF. V gene TRBV7-8 combines with J gene TRBJ2-2; either TRBD1 or TRBD2 may supply D (5 bases each). This CDR3 contains 15 residues. Germline V gene data show CDR1 as SGHVS and CDR2 as FQNEAQ. The V end was cut by 6 bases, the J end by 4 bases, with 15 bases between.

A few counts support this clone. J is TRBJ1-1 and V is TRBV6-6, with a tentative D call TRBD1 (6 bases). The ends were cut back, 2 bases at V and 7 bases at J, with 14 bases in the middle. The CDR3 contains 14 residues. Germline V CDR1 and CDR2: MNHNY, SVGAGI (reference sequence). The CDR3 here is CASSYDPTGDEAFF. In nucleotides, the CDR3 is TGTGCCAGCAGTTACGATCCGACAGGTGATGAAGCTTTCTTT.

This chain's CDR3 is CASKRSAGTPSGGELFF. In DNA, the CDR3 is TGCGCCAGCAAACGGTCCGCGGGGACACCTTCCGGCGGGGAGCTGTTTTTT. The chain recombines TRBV5-1 with TRBJ2-2; D possibly uses TRBD1 or TRBD2 (6 bases each). Germline-derived CDR1 and CDR2 are SGHRS and YFSETQ. Trimming left V 6 bases short and J 7 bases short, with 25 bases between. The CDR3 contains 17 residues.

This clone was counted between two and nine times. The CDR3 region has the DNA TGTGCCAGCAGCTTATGGGGTAGCTTTGACAATGAGCAGTTCTTC. Its protein product is CASSLWGSFDNEQFF. The J gene is TRBJ2-1, the V gene TRBV7-2; no definite D call. The germline CDR1 and CDR2 sequences are SGHTA and FQGNSA. V was trimmed by 2 bases and J by 5 bases, leaving 13 bases between them. The CDR3 contains 15 residues. The whole variable domain, remainder taken from reference TRBV7-2 and TRBJ2-1, is GAGVSQSPSNKVTEKGKDVELRCDPISGHTALYWYRQSLGQGLEFLIYFQGNSAPDKSGLPSDRFSAERTGGSVSTLTIQRTQQEDSAVYLCASSLWGSFDNEQFFGPGTRLTVL.